This is a list of T cell receptor beta chains from one sample in a study of cytomegalovirus exposure and HLA in healthy donors. Sequencing used immunoSEQ multiplex PCR; TCRdb keeps in-frame clones, though not all of them. The sample yields some 200,000 clones, approximately 78% seen once. The specimen sequenced was PBMCs. The receptors stem from a woman between 50 and 59 years old in good health and CMV-seropositive. CDR3s include the opening cysteine and the closing phenylalanine or tryptophan. The order of the fields is CDR3 protein, CDR3 DNA, clone size, J gene, V gene, D gene. A D gene is named only where the DNA matches it firmly. Size is omitted from some rows. Given values are once, few, many or a class for expanded clones.

CASSPGFGGGYSYEQYF TGTGCCAGCTCACCAGGGTTTGGCGGGGGCTACTCCTACGAGCAGTACTTC . TRBJ2-7 TRBV18 .
CSVGADSYEQYF TGCAGCGTGGGAGCAGACTCCTACGAGCAGTACTTC . TRBJ2-7 TRBV29-1 .
CASSVGTSGLEGEQFF TGCGCCAGCAGCGTCGGGACTAGCGGTTTGGAGGGGGAGCAGTTCTTC . TRBJ2-1 TRBV4-3 TRBD2
CASSVDSGGGYNEQFF TGTGCCAGCAGCGTAGACAGCGGGGGCGGTTACAATGAGCAGTTCTTC once TRBJ2-1 TRBV9 TRBD2
CASSSREGLTGELFF TGTGCCAGTAGTAGTCGGGAGGGGCTGACCGGGGAGCTGTTTTTT . TRBJ2-2 TRBV19 TRBD2
CASSPTGTFADTIYF TGTGCCAGCAGTCCCACCGGGACTTTCGCCGATACCATATATTTT . TRBJ1-3 TRBV27 .
CASSLWGTQETQYF TGTGCCAGCAGCTTGTGGGGGACTCAAGAGACCCAGTACTTC once TRBJ2-5 TRBV5-5 .
CASQDYNSYEQYF TGTGCCAGCCAGGACTACAACTCCTACGAGCAGTACTTC . TRBJ2-7 TRBV5-4 .
CASSLWTSSYNEQFF TGTGCCAGCAGCTTATGGACAAGCTCCTACAATGAGCAGTTCTTC . TRBJ2-1 TRBV7-2 .
CASSLPEDDLANGLTF TGTGCCAGCTCATTACCAGAGGACGATCTAGCCAACGGCCTGACTTTC few TRBJ2-6 TRBV18 .
CAGAPGVQETQYF TGTGCCGGGGCCCCAGGGGTTCAAGAGACCCAGTACTTC . TRBJ2-5 TRBV6-5 .
CASTGVTDTQYF TGCGCCAGCACCGGGGTGACAGATACGCAGTATTTT . TRBJ2-3 TRBV5-1 .
CASSLNKETQYF TGCGCCAGCAGCTTGAATAAAGAGACCCAGTACTTC few TRBJ2-5 TRBV5-1 .
CASSIESRGSPLHF TGTGCCAGTAGTATCGAGTCCCGGGGTTCACCCCTCCACTTT once TRBJ1-6 TRBV19 .
CSARGDNEQFF TGCAGTGCTAGAGGAGACAATGAGCAGTTCTTC . TRBJ2-1 TRBV20-1 .
CASSFQGTRGYTF TGTGCCAGCAGTTTCCAGGGAACCAGGGGCTACACCTTC . TRBJ1-2 TRBV28 .
CASSLGGTSGANVLTF TGTGCCAGCAGTTTAGGCGGGACCTCTGGGGCCAACGTCCTGACTTTC . TRBJ2-6 TRBV28 .
CARSLWTETYEQYF TGTGCCAGAAGCCTCTGGACAGAAACCTACGAGCAGTACTTC once TRBJ2-7 TRBV5-3 .
CASSRRGGYTF TGTGCCAGCAGTCGCAGGGGTGGCTACACCTTC many TRBJ1-2 TRBV11-2 .
CASSQGGVAGGAYEQYF TGTGCCAGCTCCCAGGGGGGAGTAGCGGGGGGCGCCTACGAGCAGTACTTC . TRBJ2-7 TRBV18 TRBD2
CASSLGAQLQGAGAEAFF TGTGCCAGCAGCTTGGGTGCTCAGTTACAGGGGGCGGGCGCTGAAGCTTTCTTT few TRBJ1-1 TRBV5-4 TRBD1
CASSYDSSSTDTQYF TGTGCCAGCAGTTACGATAGCTCGAGCACAGATACGCAGTATTTT . TRBJ2-3 TRBV6-6 .
CASSPKRGISVYEQYF TGTGCCAGCAGTCCAAAGCGGGGGATTAGTGTCTACGAGCAGTACTTC . TRBJ2-7 TRBV28 TRBD2
CASSSPPLEYEQFF TGCGCCAGCAGCTCCCCTCCCCTAGAGTATGAGCAGTTCTTC . TRBJ2-1 TRBV5-1 .
CASSIDSGEGDTQYF TGTGCCAGTAGTATAGACTCCGGGGAGGGAGATACGCAGTATTTT once TRBJ2-3 TRBV19 TRBD2
CASSSLAGGRSDTQYF TGTGCCAGCAGCTCGTTAGCGGGGGGGCGTTCTGATACGCAGTATTTT . TRBJ2-3 TRBV7-8 TRBD2
CASSIEPGTEAFF TGTGCCAGTAGTATAGAGCCAGGAACTGAAGCTTTCTTT . TRBJ1-1 TRBV19 .
CATSVQGLDGYTF TGTGCCACCAGCGTACAGGGGCTGGATGGCTACACCTTC . TRBJ1-2 TRBV15 TRBD1
CASSTSLTDTQYF TGTGCCAGCTCAACTAGCCTGACAGATACGCAGTATTTT few TRBJ2-3 TRBV18 .
CASSIILGRGVSEQFF TGTGCCAGTAGTATAATTTTGGGGAGAGGAGTGAGTGAGCAGTTCTTC . TRBJ2-1 TRBV19 .
CATAGAGYETQYF TGTGCCACCGCGGGGGCGGGGTACGAGACCCAGTACTTC few TRBJ2-5 TRBV7-2 .
CASSQDPDTGIVKTQYF TGCGCCAGCAGCCAAGATCCAGACACAGGGATCGTGAAGACCCAGTACTTC . TRBJ2-5 TRBV4-1 .
CASLRPVTGEPYF TGTGCCAGCCTACGACCCGTGACAGGGGAACCGTACTTC . TRBJ2-7 TRBV7-9 TRBD1
CASSLGQDYEQYF TGCGCCAGCAGCCTAGGACAGGACTACGAGCAGTACTTC . TRBJ2-7 TRBV5-1 TRBD1
CASIIQGAGQPQHF TGTGCCAGCATAATACAGGGGGCAGGACAGCCCCAGCATTTT few TRBJ1-5 TRBV6-1 TRBD1
CAISEGGTGNGYTF TGTGCCATCAGTGAGGGGGGGACAGGGAATGGCTACACCTTC . TRBJ1-2 TRBV10-3 TRBD1